The 20 T cell receptor beta chains below were found in one sample sequenced in a study of Graves' ophthalmopathy and Graves' hyperthyroidism. From RNA, the CDR3 regions of TCR beta chains were amplified and sequenced. HTBI primers primed a first-round RT-PCR, and a second-round multiplex PCR followed. TCRdb used MiXCR to reprocess the multiplex PCR reads, holding one entry per CDR3 protein. The sample includes about 550,000 distinct CDR3 sequences, 35% to 45% seen only once; the top ten take about 4.2%. The sequenced material came from peripheral blood or thyroid tissue (not recorded which). All receptors derive from an adult man with Graves' hyperthyroidism.

The CDR3 is CASSLRASGRTNTGELFF. CDR3 bases: TGTGCCAGCAGCTTAAGGGCTAGCGGGAGGACGAACACCGGGGAGCTGTTTTTT. This sequence joins TRBV7-9 and TRBJ2-2, with 11 bases that match TRBD2. Germline CDR1 is SEHNR and CDR2 is FQNEAQ (reference sequence). There are 18 residues in the CDR3. The junction had 5 bases not matched to a gene; V was cut back by 2 bases and J by 0 bases.

This clonotype was observed at least ten times. The rearrangement uses TRBV5-5 and TRBJ1-2, with D unclear. Germline V lookup: CDR1 SGHKS, CDR2 YYEKEE (reference sequence). The CDR3 spans 10 residues. The V and J ends lost 7 bases and 7 bases respectively, with 8 bases between them. The DNA of the CDR3 is TGTGCCAGCGCAGGTTTTGGCTACACCTTC. It is translated as CASAGFGYTF.

This chain uses TRBV25-1 with TRBJ2-3; D possibly corresponds to TRBD1 (5 bases). Germline CDR1 is MGHDK and CDR2 is SYGVNS. Trimming cost V 7 bases and J 6 bases, with 11 bases left between them. The CDR3 runs to 12 residues. The CDR3 DNA follows: TGTGCCAGCAACTCAGGGCTCGATACGCAGTATTTT. This translates into CASNSGLDTQYF. Filled out from reference TRBV25-1 and TRBJ2-3, the complete variable domain reads EADIYQTPRYLVIGTGKKITLECSQTMGHDKMYWYQQDPGMELHLIHYSYGVNSTEKGDLSSESTVSRIRTEHFPLTLESARPSHTSQYLCASNSGLDTQYFGPGTRLTVL.

The J gene is TRBJ1-4, the V gene TRBV9; 10 bases match TRBD1. Germline CDR1 reads SGDLS; CDR2 reads YYNGEE. The CDR3 runs 17 residues. After removal of 0 bases from V and 1 base from J, the junction contained 3 bases not matched to a gene. The CDR3: CASSVVGTGVTNEKLFF. The DNA for the CDR3 is TGTGCCAGCAGCGTAGTGGGGACAGGGGTAACTAATGAAAAACTGTTTTTT.

To note about this clonotype: It may be a read error: a sequence one base away is much more abundant. The V call is TRBV19, the J call TRBJ1-5; 7 bases match TRBD1. J lost 4 bases, V lost 5 bases, and 5 bases had no gene match. The germline CDR1 and CDR2 sequences are LNHDA and SQIVND (reference sequence). CDR3 length equals 14 residues. CDR3 sequence (DNA): TGTGCCAGTAGTTTGGGACAGTTTAATCAGCCCCAGCATTTT. Protein product: CASSLGQFNQPQHF.

The chain employs TRBV19 and TRBJ1-4; a weak D match, TRBD1 (6 bases). Looked up from germline, CDR1 is LNHDA and CDR2 is SQIVND (reference sequence). Trimming cost V 2 bases and J 8 bases, with 18 bases left between them. The CDR3 extends over 16 amino acids. The CDR3 DNA reads as TGTGCCAGTAGTATAAGTACTTCAGGGGACGGAGAAAAACTGTTTTTT. This gives the protein CASSISTSGDGEKLFF.

This clonotype was counted ten times or more. CDR3 sequence: CASSLAPETNYGYTF. The CDR3 DNA follows: TGTGCCAGCAGCTTAGCGCCGGAAACTAACTATGGCTACACCTTC. The J gene is TRBJ1-2, the V gene TRBV7-8; no firm D call. V lost 0 bases to trimming and J lost 0 bases, with 8 bases between them. CDR3 length: 15 amino acids. Germline CDR1 reads SGHVS; CDR2 reads FQNEAQ.

Regarding this clonotype: A much larger clone differs by one base, so this may be a read error. The CDR3 end shows no conserved phenylalanine or tryptophan, and so a read error is likely. The chain is built from TRBV12-3 or TRBV12-4 and TRBJ1-5; TRBD1 is a possible D gene (6 bases). V lost 5 bases, J lost 2 bases, and 13 bases lay in between. This CDR3 has 15 residues. The CDR3 DNA follows: TGTGCCAGCAGTCTGCGACAGGATGGCAATCAGCCCCAGCATCTT. Protein: CASSLRQDGNQPQHL.

This clonotype has a count of ten or more. One base away lies a much larger clone, so this may be a sequencing read error. This rearrangement joins TRBV2 to TRBJ1-2, with D uncertain. CDR3 length: 11 amino acids. The germline V gene encodes CDR1 SNHLY and CDR2 FYNNEI. Deletions cut 3 bases from V and 8 bases from J, with 7 bases between. CDR3 nucleotides: TGTGCCAGCAGTGATCCGGGAGGCTACACCTTC. Its protein product is CASSDPGGYTF.

CDR3 protein: CASGLAGREEETQYF. CDR3 in DNA: TGCGCCAGCGGACTAGCGGGAAGAGAGGAAGAGACCCAGTACTTC. The rearrangement uses TRBV5-1 and TRBJ2-5, with 12 bases matching TRBD2. The germline V gene has CDR1 SGHRS and CDR2 YFSETQ. This CDR3 spans 15 amino acids. V was pared by 7 bases and J by 3 bases, with 7 bases of the junction left unmatched.

This clonotype was seen a few times. The chain joins TRBV29-1 to TRBJ2-3, with TRBD1 as a possible D gene (6 bases). V was trimmed by 4 bases and J by 4 bases, leaving 9 bases between them. The CDR3 sequence is 12 residues long. CDR1 and CDR2 (germline): SQVTM, ANQGSEA. In DNA form, the CDR3 reads TGCAGCGTTGCGAAGGGGGCAGATACGCAGTATTTT. This codes for CSVAKGADTQYF.

This sequence joins TRBV9 and TRBJ2-3; D is uncertain. This CDR3 has 13 amino acids. V dropped 6 bases and J dropped 3 bases, with 11 bases sitting between them. Germline CDR1 reads SGDLS; CDR2 reads YYNGEE. The CDR3 DNA is TGTGCCAGCACCTCCTCTAGGACAGATACGCAGTATTTT. Its protein is CASTSSRTDTQYF.

Points on this clonotype: This is likely a read error, given that the CDR3 carries no conserved phenylalanine or tryptophan at its end. This chain joins TRBV13 and TRBJ2-2; TRBD1 or TRBD2 may be the D gene (5 bases each). The germline V gene has CDR1 PRHDT and CDR2 FYEKMQ (reference sequence). This CDR3 has 14 amino acids. V was shortened by 5 bases and J by 1 base, with 8 bases between the two germline ends. The CDR3 region is CASSQGRNTGELFS. The CDR3, as DNA: TGTGCCAGCAGCCAGGGACGGAACACCGGGGAGCTGTTTTCT.

The chain uses TRBV5-4 and TRBJ2-3; the match to TRBD1 covers 8 bases. J lost 4 bases, V lost 5 bases, and 9 bases had no gene match. This CDR3 is 15 amino acids long. Germline values: CDR1 SGHNT, CDR2 YYREEE (reference sequence). CDR3 amino acids: CASRLTGVIADTQYF. The CDR3 bases are TGTGCCAGCAGATTGACAGGGGTAATCGCAGATACGCAGTATTTT.

The CDR3 sequence: CASRNPGQGARRAFF. CDR3 coding DNA: TGCGCCAGCAGAAACCCTGGACAGGGGGCTAGGAGAGCTTTCTTT. V usage is TRBV4-1 and J usage is TRBJ1-1, with 11 bases identical to TRBD1. Germline assignment: CDR1 MGHRA and CDR2 YSYEKL. With 6 bases clipped from V and 10 bases from J, the junction kept 13 bases outside the gene matches. The CDR3 has 15 amino acids.

The chain's CDR3 is CASTSLMGGVEKLFF. In DNA form, the CDR3 reads TGTGCCAGTACCTCTCTGATGGGGGGGGTCGAAAAACTGTTTTTT. This chain links TRBV19 with TRBJ1-4, with D tentatively TRBD1 (5 bases). The V gene lost 7 bases and the J gene lost 8 bases, with 20 bases spanning the gap. Germline lookup yields CDR1 LNHDA and CDR2 SQIVND (reference sequence). The CDR3 extends over 15 amino acids.

This clonotype showed up many times. V gene TRBV10-3 combines with J gene TRBJ1-1; D unclear. The germline V gene encodes CDR1 ENHRY and CDR2 SYGVKD. V lost 6 bases and J lost 3, with 8 bases in between. The CDR3 covers 12 residues. The CDR3: CAISNRDTEAFF. The DNA of the CDR3 is TGTGCCATCAGCAACAGAGACACTGAAGCTTTCTTT.

J is TRBJ1-6 and V is TRBV20-1, with D possibly TRBD1 on 6 matching bases. V gave up 7 bases and J gave up 9 bases, with 13 bases separating them. This CDR3 comprises 12 residues. Germline V gene lookup returns CDR1 DFQATT and CDR2 SNEGSKA (reference sequence). In DNA, the CDR3 is TGCAGTGGCGGACAGTATCGTTCACCCCTCCACTTT. This codes for CSGGQYRSPLHF.

The V call is TRBV29-1, the J call TRBJ2-5; perhaps TRBD2 as D (7 bases). Germline V gene data show CDR1 as SQVTM and CDR2 as ANQGSEA. V shed 4 bases and J shed 5 bases, with 14 bases lying between them. The CDR3 spans 13 residues. The CDR3 coding sequence is TGCAGCGTTGGGTCCAGGGGAGGGGAGACCCAGTACTTC. It yields the protein CSVGSRGGETQYF.

In this sample, this clonotype turned up a few times. A much more abundant neighbour one base away suggests this may be a read error. This CDR3 is missing its conserved last phenylalanine or tryptophan, likely due to a read error. This chain uses TRBV29-1 with TRBJ1-1; TRBD1 might be the D (6 bases). The germline V gene encodes CDR1 SQVTM and CDR2 ANQGSEA. V was cut by 5 bases and J by 1 base, with 11 bases left in between. The CDR3 runs to 13 residues. The CDR3 loop reads CSVHIQGNTEAFS. In nucleotides, the CDR3 is TGCAGCGTTCATATACAGGGGAACACTGAAGCTTTCTCT.